The 22 T cell receptor beta chains listed next were all sequenced from one sample in a study of T cells in Graves' hyperthyroidism and ophthalmopathy (dated by TCRdb to between 2019 and 2020). Library construction relied on multiplex PCR. The sample was run on an Illumina HiSeq 2000. TCR beta CDR3 regions were amplified from RNA transcripts. The first round of RT-PCR for the TCR CDR3 was performed with the HTBI primer set and the Qiagen OneStep RT-PCR kit. TCRdb itself trimmed the public reads at Q25 with fastp, ran MiXCR and retained productive beta chains. Identical CDR3 protein sequences are pooled into one entry, listed with their most common genes and DNA. In this sample the table shows 300,000 or so distinct CDR3 sequences, about 18% of which occur a single time. The ten largest clonotypes hold about half of the sample. The sequencing sample was made of blood. These receptors all stem from a woman aged 50 to 65 with Graves' hyperthyroidism.

This clonotype was counted ten times or more. This chain links TRBV6-1 with TRBJ2-3; perhaps D is TRBD1 or TRBD2 (5 bases each). Germline V gene sequence: CDR1 MNHNS, CDR2 SASEGT. Trimming shortened V by 6 bases and J by 0 bases, and 13 bases separated the two germline ends. The CDR3 has 15 residues. Here the CDR3 reads CASSRDHTSTDTQYF. The CDR3 coding sequence is TGTGCCAGCAGCCGGGACCACACTAGCACAGATACGCAGTATTTT.

This chain links TRBV7-9 with TRBJ2-3; possibly TRBD1 for D (5 bases). The germline gives CDR1 SEHNR, CDR2 FQNEAQ (reference sequence). The CDR3 covers 15 residues. V dropped 0 bases and J dropped 4 bases, with 11 bases sitting between them. The CDR3 nucleotides are TGTGCCAGCAGCTTAGCCCAGGGTCGGGCAGATACGCAGTATTTT. Amino acid sequence: CASSLAQGRADTQYF.

V gene TRBV6-2 or TRBV6-3 combines with J gene TRBJ1-2, with 12 bases that match TRBD1. CDR3 length: 16 residues. The junction had 7 bases not matched to a gene; V was cut back by 4 bases and J by 4 bases. Germline CDR1 and CDR2: MNHEY and SVGEGT. The CDR3 DNA follows: TGTGCCAGCAGTTCCGGGACAGGGGGCGCGGGCTATGGCTACACCTTC. Translation gives CASSSGTGGAGYGYTF.

The rearrangement uses TRBV27 and TRBJ2-1, with 11 positions matching TRBD2. CDR1 MNHEY and CDR2 SMNVEV come from the germline V gene (reference sequence). This CDR3 is 14 amino acids long. With V trimmed by 0 bases and J by 10 bases, 2 bases remained unmatched. Here the CDR3 DNA reads TGTGCCAGCAGTTTATCGAGGACTAGCGGGGAGCAGTTCTTC. It yields the protein CASSLSRTSGEQFF.

This clonotype has at least ten counts. The chain uses TRBV2 and TRBJ2-1; D unresolved. Germline lookup yields CDR1 SNHLY and CDR2 FYNNEI. CDR3 length: 17 residues. V lost 8 bases and J 6 bases, leaving 26 bases between the germline ends. The DNA for the CDR3 is TGTGCCAGCCGGGTGGGCATGATGGTCTCTATTTTCAATGAGCAGTTCTTC. Its protein product is CASRVGMMVSIFNEQFF.

A few counts support this clonotype. The V call is TRBV29-1, the J call TRBJ1-3; TRBD1 matches 9 bases. V dropped 7 bases and J dropped 6; count of bases not matched to a gene: 4. There are 12 residues in the CDR3. Germline CDR1 is SQVTM and CDR2 is ANQGSEA. CDR3 in DNA: TGCAGCGGTCGACAGGGGGAAAACACCATATATTTT. It specifies CSGRQGENTIYF.

In its sample, this clonotype was seen many times. The genes are TRBV12-3 or TRBV12-4 and TRBJ2-5, with TRBD1 identical over 7 bases. V shed 5 bases and J 2 bases; nucleotides not matched to a gene: 8. The CDR3 length is 15 residues. DNA of the CDR3: TGTGCCAGCAGTCTCTGGGACAGCCCACAAGAGACCCAGTACTTC. It translates to CASSLWDSPQETQYF.

This clonotype has at least ten counts. The rearrangement links TRBV24-1 to TRBJ1-2; D gene unclear. The CDR3 consists of 13 residues. Per germline, CDR1 KGHDR and CDR2 SFDVKD. Trimming pared 4 bases from V and 7 bases from J, leaving 12 bases between. CDR3: CATSDPGYSGYTF. The CDR3 DNA sequence: TGTGCCACCAGTGACCCCGGGTATTCTGGCTACACCTTC.

In this sample, this clonotype turned up many times. The genes are TRBV5-1 and TRBJ1-1, with 9 bases lining up with TRBD1. The germline V gene has CDR1 SGHRS and CDR2 YFSETQ. The V and J ends lost 2 bases and 5 bases, in that order; junction bases with no gene match: 1. The CDR3 contains 13 residues. In DNA form, the CDR3 reads TGCGCCAGCAGCTTTGACAGGGGGACTGAAGCTTTCTTT. Its translation is CASSFDRGTEAFF.

This chain joins TRBV18 and TRBJ2-1, with 8 bases identical to TRBD1. Per germline, CDR1 KGHSH and CDR2 LQKENI. This CDR3 is 15 amino acids long. V was pared by 3 bases and J by 3 bases, with 4 bases of the junction left unmatched. The chain's CDR3 is CASSPLTGGYNEQFF. The DNA for the CDR3 is TGTGCCAGCTCACCCCTTACAGGGGGCTACAATGAGCAGTTCTTC.

The chain is built from TRBV4-1 and TRBJ1-5, with D tentatively TRBD1 (6 bases). Germline V gives CDR1 MGHRA, CDR2 YSYEKL. This CDR3 contains 15 residues. V lost 1 base and J 5 bases, leaving 12 bases between the germline ends. CDR3 loop: CASSQATGSHQPQHF. CDR3 DNA sequence: TGCGCCAGCAGCCAAGCGACAGGATCCCATCAGCCCCAGCATTTT.

J is TRBJ2-4 and V is TRBV12-3 or TRBV12-4; TRBD1 matches at 7 bases. The CDR3 runs 14 residues. The J segment lost 6 bases and the V segment lost 4 bases, leaving 6 bases of the junction unmatched. The CDR3 bases are TGTGCCAGCAGTTCGCCACAGGGGAGAAACATTCAGTACTTC. It yields the protein CASSSPQGRNIQYF.

This clonotype was seen many times. For the CDR3, the DNA is TGTGCCAGCAGTTTAGTTGGAGGGGGGGCATACAATGAGCAGTTCTTC. It encodes CASSLVGGGAYNEQFF. The chain is built from TRBV28 and TRBJ2-1; a possible D gene is TRBD2 (7 bases). The germline V and J ends were trimmed by 2 bases and 4 bases, with 15 bases remaining between them. The CDR3 extends over 16 amino acids. Germline CDR1 reads MDHEN; CDR2 reads SYDVKM.

The J gene is TRBJ1-2, the V gene TRBV6-2 or TRBV6-3; D might be TRBD1 (5 bases). The germline V and J ends were trimmed by 8 bases and 2 bases, with 15 bases remaining between them. The CDR3 has 14 amino acids. CDR1 MNHEY and CDR2 SVGEGT come from the germline V gene. Here the CDR3 reads CASGRDLVNYGYTF. The CDR3 nucleotides read TGTGCCAGCGGACGGGACCTCGTAAACTATGGCTACACCTTC.

This clonotype showed up many times. V and J are TRBV7-2 and TRBJ1-1, with TRBD1 as a possible D gene (6 bases). The CDR3 totals 13 residues. Deletions cut 3 bases from V and 11 bases from J, with 16 bases between. Germline CDR1 is SGHTA and CDR2 is FQGNSA. For the CDR3, the DNA is TGTGCCAGCAGCTTCGAACCGCTCGACAGGGCTTTCTTT. Its translation: CASSFEPLDRAFF.

This chain joins TRBV12-5 and TRBJ2-3; D gene uncertain. V was trimmed by 6 bases and J by 0 bases, leaving 4 bases between them. The CDR3 runs to 12 residues. Germline V gene sequence: CDR1 LGHNT, CDR2 FRNRAP. Here the CDR3 reads CASGPSTDTQYF. DNA for the CDR3: TGTGCTAGTGGACCTAGCACAGATACGCAGTATTTT. Supplemented by reference TRBV12-5 and TRBJ2-3, the full variable domain reads DARVTQTPRHKVTEMGQEVTMRCQPILGHNTVFWYRQTMMQGLELLAYFRNRAPLDDSGMPKDRFSAEMPDATLATLKIQPSEPRDSAVYFCASGPSTDTQYFGPGTRLTVL.

V and J are TRBV28 and TRBJ1-1, with D unresolved. This CDR3 is 17 amino acids long. V dropped 0 bases and J dropped 0 bases, with 14 bases sitting between them. Germline-derived CDR1 and CDR2 are MDHEN and SYDVKM. The DNA for the CDR3 is TGTGCCAGCAGTTTATGGCAAGCGGGAATCATGAACACTGAAGCTTTCTTT. Translating it yields CASSLWQAGIMNTEAFF.

The CDR3 coding sequence is TGTGCCAGCAGTCCATTTCAACCCATGAATTCACCCCTCCACTTT. Residues: CASSPFQPMNSPLHF. This chain joins TRBV11-2 and TRBJ1-6, with no clear D. Germline V lookup: CDR1 SGHAT, CDR2 FQNNGV. The CDR3 contains 15 residues. Trimming left V 6 bases short and J 7 bases short, with 16 bases between.

The sample holds a few counts of this clonotype. The rearrangement uses TRBV2 and TRBJ1-3; 8 bases match TRBD1. The CDR3 runs 14 residues. CDR1 SNHLY and CDR2 FYNNEI come from the germline V gene. V lost 6 bases, J lost 2 bases, and 3 bases stayed unmatched. CDR3 loop: CASRDRVPGNTIYF. The CDR3 DNA reads as TGTGCCAGCAGGGACAGGGTCCCTGGAAACACCATATATTTT.

V usage is TRBV7-9 and J usage is TRBJ1-1, with TRBD1 matching over 10 bases. J gave up 4 bases and V 5 bases, and 7 bases lay outside the gene matches. The germline V gene encodes CDR1 SEHNR and CDR2 FQNEAQ (reference sequence). The CDR3 loop spans 15 amino acids. The DNA of the CDR3 is TGTGCCAGCAGCGGTACCGGGACAGGGGTCACTGAAGCTTTCTTT. This sequence encodes CASSGTGTGVTEAFF.

This clonotype was recorded many times. The chain recombines TRBV5-1 with TRBJ2-1; TRBD2 aligns across 8 bases. Germline CDR1 and CDR2: SGHRS and YFSETQ. Losses at the gene ends were 0 bases for V and 9 bases for J; bases not matched to a gene: 5. This CDR3 has 14 amino acids. In nucleotides, the CDR3 is TGCGCCAGCAGCTTGGCTATTAGCGGGGCTGAGCAGTTCTTC. Protein product: CASSLAISGAEQFF.

This clonotype has more than one count but fewer than ten. V is TRBV20-1 and J is TRBJ2-2; 8 bases are a match to TRBD1. Germline lookup yields CDR1 DFQATT and CDR2 SNEGSKA (reference sequence). The length of the CDR3 is 13 residues. V lost 3 bases to trimming and J lost 4 bases; unmatched junction nucleotides: 1. In DNA, the CDR3 is TGCAGTGCTAGGGACAGGGTCACCGGGGAGCTGTTTTTT. This sequence encodes CSARDRVTGELFF.